Sequencing of this T cell receptor (beta chain) was carried out in a study of blood T cell repertoires in COVID-19. The CDR3 has 11 amino acids. The V end was cut by 6 bases, the J end by 8 bases, with 10 bases between. The germline CDR1 and CDR2 sequences are MNHEY and SVGAGI. Generated by immunoSEQ multiplex PCR, the TCRdb table keeps only in-frame clones and is missing some. The table includes 180,000 or so clones, about 80% detected once. This rearrangement joins TRBV6-5 to TRBJ1-2; perhaps TRBD1 as D (6 bases). Sequencing was carried out using PBMCs or T cells enriched from blood (not recorded which). The sequence was obtained from a man aged 60 to 69 who had been exposed to COVID-19. The CDR3, as DNA: TGTGCCAGCAGGGACAGAGGCGGCTACACCTTC. It encodes CASRDRGGYTF.